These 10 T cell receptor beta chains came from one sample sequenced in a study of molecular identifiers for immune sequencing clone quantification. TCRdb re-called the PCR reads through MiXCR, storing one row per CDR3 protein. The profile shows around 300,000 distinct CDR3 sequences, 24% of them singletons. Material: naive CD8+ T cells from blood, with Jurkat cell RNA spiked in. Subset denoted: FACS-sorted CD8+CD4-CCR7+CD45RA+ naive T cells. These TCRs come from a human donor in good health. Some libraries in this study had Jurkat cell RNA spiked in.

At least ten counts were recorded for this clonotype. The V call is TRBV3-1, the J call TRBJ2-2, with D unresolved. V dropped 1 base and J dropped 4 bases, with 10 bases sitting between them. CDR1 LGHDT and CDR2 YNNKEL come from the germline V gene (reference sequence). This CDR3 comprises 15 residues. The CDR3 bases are TGTGCCAGCAGCCAAGTGGGTTCGGGCACCGGGGAGCTGTTTTTT. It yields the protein CASSQVGSGTGELFF.

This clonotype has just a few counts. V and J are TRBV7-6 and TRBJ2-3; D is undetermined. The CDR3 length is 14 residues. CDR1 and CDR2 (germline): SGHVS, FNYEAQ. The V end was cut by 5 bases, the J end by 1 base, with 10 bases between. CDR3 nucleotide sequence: TGTGCCAGCAGCCCTCTTGCGGGCACAGATACGCAGTATTTT. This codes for CASSPLAGTDTQYF.

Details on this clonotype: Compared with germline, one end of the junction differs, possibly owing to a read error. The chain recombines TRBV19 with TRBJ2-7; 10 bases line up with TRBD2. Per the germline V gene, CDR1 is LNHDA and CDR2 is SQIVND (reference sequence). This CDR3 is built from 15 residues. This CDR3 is CASSTPLAGAYVQYF. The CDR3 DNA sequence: TGTGCCAGTAGTACACCCCTAGCGGGAGCCTACGTGCAGTACTTC. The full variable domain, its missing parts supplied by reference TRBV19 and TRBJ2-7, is DGGITQSPKYLFRKEGQNVTLSCEQNLNHDAMYWYRQDPGQGLRLIYYSQIVNDFQKGDIAEGYSVSREKKESFPLTVTSAQKNPTAFYLCASSTPLAGAYVQYFGPGTRLTVT.

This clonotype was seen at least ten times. The CDR3 region is CASSSRQENTEAFF. Written as DNA, the CDR3 is TGTGCCAGCAGCTCGAGACAGGAGAACACTGAAGCTTTCTTT. The rearrangement joins TRBV7-9 to TRBJ1-1; D may be TRBD1 (6 bases). The CDR3 covers 14 residues. CDR1 is SEHNR, CDR2 FQNEAQ, per germline (reference sequence). Trimming took off 4 bases at V and 1 base at J, with 10 bases between the two ends.

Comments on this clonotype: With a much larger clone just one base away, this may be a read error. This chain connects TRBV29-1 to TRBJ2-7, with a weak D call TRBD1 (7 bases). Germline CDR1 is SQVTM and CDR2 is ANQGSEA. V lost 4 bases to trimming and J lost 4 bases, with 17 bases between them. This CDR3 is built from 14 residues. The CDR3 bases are TGCAGCGTTGTAGATACGGCAGGGGGGTACGAGCAGTACTTC. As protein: CSVVDTAGGYEQYF.

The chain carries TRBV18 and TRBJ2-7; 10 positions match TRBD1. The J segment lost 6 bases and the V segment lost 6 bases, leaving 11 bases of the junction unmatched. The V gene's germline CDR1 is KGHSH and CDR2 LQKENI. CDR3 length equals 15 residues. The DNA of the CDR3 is TGTGCCAGCTCCCCGACAGGGGGCGCGGGAGTCGAGCAGTACTTC. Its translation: CASSPTGGAGVEQYF.

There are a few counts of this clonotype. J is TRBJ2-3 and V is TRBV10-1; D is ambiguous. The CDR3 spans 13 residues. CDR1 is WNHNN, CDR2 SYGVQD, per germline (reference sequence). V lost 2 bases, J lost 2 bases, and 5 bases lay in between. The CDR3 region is CASSEDPTDTQYF. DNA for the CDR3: TGCGCCAGCAGTGAGGACCCCACAGATACGCAGTATTTT.

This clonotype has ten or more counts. For the CDR3, the DNA is TGTGCCAGCACTTTTACGGGACTTGGAGATACGCAGTATTTT. Translating it yields CASTFTGLGDTQYF. The gene calls are TRBV6-2 or TRBV6-3 and TRBJ2-3; D might be TRBD2 (6 bases). CDR1 is MNHEY and CDR2 is SVGEGT in the germline V gene. V shed 7 bases and J shed 5 bases, with 16 bases lying between them. This CDR3 spans 14 amino acids.

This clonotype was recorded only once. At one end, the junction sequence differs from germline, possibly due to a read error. In DNA form, the CDR3 reads TGCTGCGTCGACAACAGGGGGCAGAAGGAGACCCAGTACTTC. This encodes CCVDNRGQKETQYF. The rearrangement links TRBV29-1 to TRBJ2-5; 9 nucleotides agree with TRBD1. This CDR3 region has 14 residues. Germline values: CDR1 SQVTM, CDR2 ANQGSEA.

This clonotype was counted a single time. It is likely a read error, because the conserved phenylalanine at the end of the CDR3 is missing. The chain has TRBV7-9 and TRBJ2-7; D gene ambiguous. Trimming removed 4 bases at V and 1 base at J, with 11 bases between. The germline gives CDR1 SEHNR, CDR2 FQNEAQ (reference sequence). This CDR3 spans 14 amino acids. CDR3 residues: CASSYSGQSYEQYS. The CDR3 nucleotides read TGTGCCAGCAGCTATTCGGGCCAGTCCTACGAGCAGTACTCC.